Each of the 11 T cell receptor beta chains below was sequenced from the same sample in a study of graft-versus-host responses after intestinal transplantation. For these receptors, no antigen is known. Sequencing used immunoSEQ multiplex PCR; TCRdb keeps in-frame clones, though not all of them. The repertoire holds 90,000 or so clones, with roughly 80% as singletons. Here the sequenced sample was unstimulated CD4+ T cells sorted from spleen or lymph node cells, taken before intestinal transplant. The source is a human donor who received an intestinal transplant.

This clone was seen a handful of times. The V gene is TRBV6-6, the J gene TRBJ2-3, with no clear D. Trimming stripped 5 bases from V and 2 bases from J, with 11 bases between. CDR1 MNHNY and CDR2 SVGAGI come from the germline V gene (reference sequence). The CDR3 contains 14 residues. CDR3 DNA: TGTGCCAGCAGTGCGGTTAAAGCCACAGATACGCAGTATTTT. It specifies CASSAVKATDTQYF.

CDR3: CASSLAGSGTYEQYF. The CDR3, as DNA: TGTGCCAGCAGCTTGGCTGGGTCAGGGACCTACGAGCAGTACTTC. J is TRBJ2-7 and V is TRBV5-8; TRBD1 might be the D (5 bases). Germline loops: CDR1 SGHTS, CDR2 YDEGEE. The CDR3 has 15 residues. V was clipped by 0 bases and J by 2 bases, with 12 bases between them.

The gene calls are TRBV7-2 and TRBJ1-1; the D gene is possibly TRBD1 (6 bases). The CDR3 is 15 residues long. Per the germline V gene, CDR1 is SGHTA and CDR2 is FQGNSA. V was shortened by 2 bases and J by 3 bases, with 13 bases between the two germline ends. The CDR3 reads CASSLRVGGHTEAFF. DNA for the CDR3: TGTGCCAGCAGCTTAAGGGTGGGGGGGCACACTGAAGCTTTCTTT. Full variable domain (outside the CDR3, taken from reference TRBV7-2 and TRBJ1-1): GAGVSQSPSNKVTEKGKDVELRCDPISGHTALYWYRQSLGQGLEFLIYFQGNSAPDKSGLPSDRFSAERTGGSVSTLTIQRTQQEDSAVYLCASSLRVGGHTEAFFGQGTRLTVV.

Only one count was recorded for this clone. The V call is TRBV5-5, the J call TRBJ2-7; D possibly corresponds to TRBD2 (6 bases). V lost 0 bases and J 2 bases, leaving 12 bases between the germline ends. Germline V CDR1 and CDR2: SGHKS, YYEKEE (reference sequence). There are 15 residues in the CDR3. CDR3 sequence: CASSLAAPSAYEQYF. DNA for the CDR3: TGTGCCAGCAGCTTGGCCGCTCCTAGCGCCTACGAGCAGTACTTC.

V is TRBV6-4 and J is TRBJ2-1; 14 bases map to TRBD2. This CDR3 spans 16 amino acids. With 4 bases clipped from V and 8 bases from J, the junction kept 7 bases outside the gene matches. Germline V CDR1 and CDR2: MRHNA, SNTAGT. The chain's CDR3 is CASSVTSGGAKDEQFF. In DNA form, the CDR3 reads TGTGCCAGCAGTGTGACTAGCGGGGGGGCTAAAGATGAGCAGTTCTTC.

This chain's CDR3 is CASSPIAGVGTQYF. Written as DNA, the CDR3 is TGTGCCAGCAGCCCGATAGCGGGAGTAGGGACCCAGTACTTC. V gene TRBV11-2 combines with J gene TRBJ2-5; TRBD2 aligns across 9 bases. The trim removed 5 bases at V and 7 bases at J, leaving 8 bases unmatched. The CDR3 has 14 residues. Germline CDR1 SGHAT, CDR2 FQNNGV.

The rearrangement uses TRBV6-6 and TRBJ2-1, with 9 bases identical to TRBD1. This CDR3 region has 15 residues. Germline CDR1 is MNHNY and CDR2 is SVGAGI (reference sequence). Trimming at V came to 7 bases and at J to 4 bases, leaving 8 bases not matched to a gene. The CDR3: CASNRGQGPYNEQFF. The DNA of the CDR3 is TGTGCCAGCAACCGAGGACAGGGGCCGTACAATGAGCAGTTCTTC.

J is TRBJ2-2 and V is TRBV9; D is unclear. The germline V gene encodes CDR1 SGDLS and CDR2 YYNGEE. V dropped 3 bases and J dropped 4 bases, with 4 bases sitting between them. This CDR3 contains 12 residues. CDR3 coding DNA: TGTGCCAGCAGCGCGTTCACCGGGGAGCTGTTTTTT. Protein sequence: CASSAFTGELFF. The variable domain in full, with the rest retrieved from reference TRBV9 and TRBJ2-2, is DSGVTQTPKHLITATGQRVTLRCSPRSGDLSVYWYQQSLDQGLQFLIQYYNGEERAKGNILERFSAQQFPDLHSELNLSSLELGDSALYFCASSAFTGELFFGEGSRLTVL.

V gene TRBV5-1 combines with J gene TRBJ2-5; 9 bases align to TRBD2. The CDR3 runs to 15 residues. V gave up 0 bases and J gave up 5 bases; unmatched junction bases: 5. CDR1 SGHRS and CDR2 YFSETQ come from the germline V gene. The CDR3, as DNA: TGCGCCAGCAGCTTGGAAGCGGGGGGATGGGAGACCCAGTACTTC. It translates to CASSLEAGGWETQYF. The variable domain in full, with the rest retrieved from reference TRBV5-1 and TRBJ2-5, is KAGVTQTPRYLIKTRGQQVTLSCSPISGHRSVSWYQQTPGQGLQFLFEYFSETQRNKGNFPGRFSGRQFSNSRSEMNVSTLELGDSALYLCASSLEAGGWETQYFGPGTRLLVL.

The chain recombines TRBV6-5 with TRBJ2-7; D is possibly TRBD1 (6 bases). This CDR3 comprises 13 residues. CDR1 and CDR2 (germline): MNHEY, SVGAGI. V lost 10 bases and J 3 bases, leaving 16 bases between the germline ends. The CDR3 coding sequence is TGTGCCACCCTACGACAGGCCGACTACGAGCAGTACTTC. This gives the protein CATLRQADYEQYF.

The rearrangement links TRBV28 to TRBJ2-2, with a possible D match to TRBD2 (7 bases). Germline assignment: CDR1 MDHEN and CDR2 SYDVKM. Trimming pared 7 bases from V and 5 bases from J, leaving 23 bases between. The CDR3 runs to 17 residues. CDR3 DNA sequence: TGTGCCAGCACGCGACCCCTGGGGGGGCTTGGGACCGGGGAGCTGTTTTTT. Amino acid sequence: CASTRPLGGLGTGELFF.